The 19 T cell receptor beta chains listed next were all sequenced from one sample in a study of T cell responses to AZD1222 COVID-19 vaccine. Repertoires were generated with immunoSEQ multiplex PCR, while TCRdb's copy carries only in-frame clones and drops some. The table includes some 120,000 clones, roughly 88% detected once. The sample was peripheral blood, taken 28 days after the second AZD1222 dose. Source of these receptors: an adult who received the AZD1222 COVID-19 vaccine.

This sequence joins TRBV6-5 and TRBJ1-5, with 8 bases aligning to TRBD1. V shed 9 bases, J shed 5 bases, and the junction held 3 bases outside the gene matches. The germline V gene encodes CDR1 MNHEY and CDR2 SVGAGI. CDR3 length: 12 amino acids. The CDR3 sequence is CASGQGYQPQHF. The CDR3 nucleotides are TGTGCCAGTGGACAGGGCTATCAGCCCCAGCATTTT.

V is TRBV7-9 and J is TRBJ2-3; TRBD2 is a possible D gene (6 bases). Germline CDR1 and CDR2: SEHNR and FQNEAQ (reference sequence). V lost 5 bases, J lost 0 bases, and 24 bases lay in between. The CDR3 is 19 amino acids. CDR3 region: CASSRERTTFFASTDTQYF. In DNA form, the CDR3 reads TGTGCCAGCAGCCGTGAGCGGACTACATTTTTTGCTAGCACAGATACGCAGTATTTT.

The chain links TRBV28 to TRBJ1-5; D is unresolved. Per germline, CDR1 MDHEN and CDR2 SYDVKM. There are 12 residues in the CDR3. Trimming shortened V by 6 bases and J by 9 bases, and 12 bases separated the two germline ends. CDR3 DNA sequence: TGTGCCAGCAGCCTGTTGGGTGGGCCCCAGCATTTT. It encodes CASSLLGGPQHF.

The genes are TRBV19 and TRBJ1-1; D is undetermined. The germline gives CDR1 LNHDA, CDR2 SQIVND (reference sequence). V was cut by 10 bases and J by 7 bases, with 25 bases left in between. The CDR3 is 15 amino acids. Here the CDR3 reads CATIPPGRDYIEAFF. The CDR3 bases are TGTGCCACCATCCCCCCCGGCAGAGACTATATTGAAGCTTTCTTT.

V usage is TRBV3-1 (or the pseudogene TRBV3-2) and J usage is TRBJ1-1; TRBD1 matches 8 bases. The V and J ends lost 0 bases and 0 bases, in that order; junction bases with no gene match: 9. CDR3 length: 18 residues. Germline V gives CDR1 LGHDT, CDR2 YNNKEL (reference sequence). The CDR3 is CASSQDPPRDRMNTEAFF. CDR3 DNA: TGTGCCAGCAGCCAAGATCCACCCCGGGACAGGATGAACACTGAAGCTTTCTTT.

The rearrangement joins TRBV27 to TRBJ1-5; D is unresolved. This CDR3 is built from 13 residues. Trimming removed 2 bases at V and 4 bases at J, with 6 bases between. The germline V gene encodes CDR1 MNHEY and CDR2 SMNVEV (reference sequence). CDR3 loop: CASSLQENQPQHF. The DNA for the CDR3 is TGTGCCAGCAGTTTACAGGAGAATCAGCCCCAGCATTTT.

The chain has TRBV7-2 and TRBJ2-3; 7 bases map to TRBD1. CDR1 and CDR2 (germline): SGHTA, FQGNSA. V was clipped by 1 base and J by 3 bases; unmatched bases: 13. The CDR3 runs 18 residues. The CDR3 loop reads CASSLGGMTGLLTDTQYF. The CDR3 DNA reads TGTGCCAGCAGCTTAGGGGGGATGACAGGGCTTCTGACAGATACGCAGTATTTT. Together with reference TRBV7-2 and TRBJ2-3, the CDR3 gives the full variable domain: GAGVSQSPSNKVTEKGKDVELRCDPISGHTALYWYRQSLGQGLEFLIYFQGNSAPDKSGLPSDRFSAERTGGSVSTLTIQRTQQEDSAVYLCASSLGGMTGLLTDTQYFGPGTRLTVL.

The chain couples TRBV2 to TRBJ2-3; no reliable D call. This CDR3 comprises 12 residues. Between the trimmed V and J ends, which lost 6 bases and 0 bases, there was a span of 4 bases. Germline CDR1 reads SNHLY; CDR2 reads FYNNEI. The chain's CDR3 is CASRISTDTQYF. Written as DNA, the CDR3 is TGTGCCAGCAGGATAAGCACAGATACGCAGTATTTT. Based on the CDR3 plus reference TRBV2 and TRBJ2-3, the full variable domain is EPEVTQTPSHQVTQMGQEVILRCVPISNHLYFYWYRQILGQKVEFLVSFYNNEISEKSEIFDDQFSVERPDGSNFTLKIRSTKLEDSAMYFCASRISTDTQYFGPGTRLTVL.

This chain uses TRBV11-2 with TRBJ2-3, with a possible D match to TRBD2 (6 bases). Germline V gives CDR1 SGHAT, CDR2 FQNNGV. The CDR3 has 14 residues. Deletions cut 3 bases from V and 4 bases from J, with 11 bases between. The CDR3 loop is CASSFTEGSDTQYF. In DNA form, the CDR3 reads TGTGCCAGCAGCTTTACGGAGGGGTCAGATACGCAGTATTTT. Filled out from reference TRBV11-2 and TRBJ2-3, the complete variable domain reads EAGVAQSPRYKIIEKRQSVAFWCNPISGHATLYWYQQILGQGPKLLIQFQNNGVVDDSQLPKDRFSAERLKGVDSTLKIQPAKLEDSAVYLCASSFTEGSDTQYFGPGTRLTVL.

The J gene is TRBJ1-2, the V gene TRBV9, with D possibly matching TRBD1 (6 bases). The germline CDR1 and CDR2 sequences are SGDLS and YYNGEE. The V end was cut by 0 bases, the J end by 7 bases, with 13 bases between. This CDR3 has 14 amino acids. CDR3 nucleotides: TGTGCCAGCAGCGTAGGACAGGCGAGGGTTGGCTACACCTTC. Its protein product is CASSVGQARVGYTF. The entire variable domain, with the rest obtained from reference TRBV9 and TRBJ1-2, is as follows: DSGVTQTPKHLITATGQRVTLRCSPRSGDLSVYWYQQSLDQGLQFLIQYYNGEERAKGNILERFSAQQFPDLHSELNLSSLELGDSALYFCASSVGQARVGYTFGSGTRLTVV.

This sequence joins TRBV3-1 (or the pseudogene TRBV3-2) and TRBJ1-1; TRBD1 matches at 10 bases. The trim removed 4 bases at V and 10 bases at J, leaving 15 bases unmatched. CDR1 and CDR2 from the germline V gene are LGHDT and YNNKEL (reference sequence). The CDR3 runs 16 residues. The CDR3 here is CASSPTQDRGARGAFF. In DNA form, the CDR3 reads TGTGCCAGCAGCCCCACCCAGGACAGGGGGGCGAGAGGAGCTTTCTTT.

This clone was recorded a few times. The chain employs TRBV18 and TRBJ2-2, with unresolved D. The CDR3 consists of 17 residues. Trimming removed 3 bases from V and 0 bases from J, with 14 bases in between. Looked up from germline, CDR1 is KGHSH and CDR2 is LQKENI. This CDR3 is CASSPQMGSPNTGELFF. In nucleotides, the CDR3 is TGTGCCAGCTCACCTCAGATGGGGTCCCCGAACACCGGGGAGCTGTTTTTT. Supplemented by reference TRBV18 and TRBJ2-2, the full variable domain reads NAGVMQNPRHLVRRRGQEARLRCSPMKGHSHVYWYRQLPEEGLKFMVYLQKENIIDESGMPKERFSAEFPKEGPSILRIQQVVRGDSAAYFCASSPQMGSPNTGELFFGEGSRLTVL.

The chain joins TRBV4-2 to TRBJ1-2; 7 positions match TRBD1. The germline V gene encodes CDR1 LGHNA and CDR2 YNFKEQ. The V gene end was trimmed by 3 bases and the J gene end by 7 bases; junction bases not matched to a gene: 11. CDR3 length equals 15 residues. For the CDR3, the DNA is TGTGCCAGCAGCCAGGATCTTACAGGGGTTCCTGGCTACACCTTC. This translates into CASSQDLTGVPGYTF.

The CDR3 protein is CASSPGVASTDTQYF. CDR3 nucleotide sequence: TGTGCCAGCAGTCCAGGGGTCGCCAGCACAGATACGCAGTATTTT. This chain joins TRBV11-2 and TRBJ2-3, with a tentative D call TRBD1 (6 bases). The germline CDR1 and CDR2 sequences are SGHAT and FQNNGV. The V end was cut by 6 bases, the J end by 0 bases, with 13 bases between. The CDR3 consists of 15 residues.

The rearrangement links TRBV19 to TRBJ2-7; D may correspond to TRBD1 or TRBD2 (5 bases each). The CDR3 is 12 residues long. The V gene lost 9 bases and the J gene lost 2 bases, with 11 bases spanning the gap. Germline values: CDR1 LNHDA, CDR2 SQIVND (reference sequence). The CDR3 loop is CASRDGTYEQYF. CDR3 in DNA: TGTGCCAGCCGGGACGGTACCTACGAGCAGTACTTC.

This clone was recorded many times. This rearrangement joins TRBV11-2 to TRBJ1-1; tentatively, D is TRBD1 (5 bases). Trimming removed 1 base from V and 7 bases from J, with 7 bases in between. Germline values: CDR1 SGHAT, CDR2 FQNNGV. The CDR3 spans 12 residues. The CDR3 protein is CASSLVGGEAFF. CDR3 coding DNA: TGTGCCAGCAGCTTAGTTGGGGGTGAAGCTTTCTTT.

J is TRBJ1-2 and V is TRBV9; 8 nucleotides agree with TRBD1. CDR3 length equals 16 residues. V shed 0 bases, J shed 4 bases, and the junction held 8 bases outside the gene matches. Germline V gene lookup returns CDR1 SGDLS and CDR2 YYNGEE. CDR3 in amino acids: CASSVAGQDLSYGYTF. As DNA, the CDR3 is TGTGCCAGCAGCGTAGCGGGACAGGACCTTAGCTATGGCTACACCTTC.

In this sample, this clone turned up once. CDR3 bases: TGTGCCAGCAGCTTAGGGCCTAACACTGAAGCTTTCTTT. It codes for CASSLGPNTEAFF. The chain couples TRBV11-1 to TRBJ1-1; D call uncertain. CDR3 length: 13 residues. The V gene's germline CDR1 is SGHAT and CDR2 FQDESV (reference sequence). The V end was cut by 1 base, the J end by 2 bases, with 5 bases between.

The gene calls are TRBV3-1 (or the pseudogene TRBV3-2) and TRBJ1-2; 8 positions match TRBD1. Germline lookup yields CDR1 LGHDT and CDR2 YNNKEL (reference sequence). J gave up 8 bases and V 1 base, and 12 bases lay outside the gene matches. The CDR3 covers 16 residues. The CDR3 protein is CASSQGATGGRRGYTF. CDR3 DNA sequence: TGTGCCAGCAGCCAAGGGGCTACAGGGGGGAGGAGGGGCTACACCTTC.